A single T cell receptor beta chain is shown here with its context. The entry originates in a study of cytomegalovirus exposure and HLA in healthy donors. There are 14 residues in the CDR3. The trim removed 1 base at V and 11 bases at J, leaving 4 bases unmatched. From germline, CDR1 is LGHNA and CDR2 YSLEER. Researchers ran the PCR with 60 Vbeta and 13 Jbeta primers. TCRdb's copy holds only in-frame clones and misses some; the assay was immunoSEQ multiplex PCR. Of roughly 260,000 clones detected, roughly 81% appear once; the ten largest clones hold approximately 2%. The receptor comes from a woman in her thirties or forties in good health and CMV-seropositive. Sequencing was done on a sample of PBMCs. This sequence joins TRBV4-3 and TRBJ2-1; TRBD2 matches at 11 bases. CDR3 nucleotide sequence: TGCGCCAGCAGCCAAGCCGGGACTAGCGGTAAGCAGTTCTTC. The encoded protein is CASSQAGTSGKQFF.